There are many counts of the clone carrying this TCR beta chain. Antigen specificity is unknown. The data were taken from a study of CD8 T cells in ankylosing spondylitis. MiXCR, run by TCRdb on the 5' RACE reads, gives a single entry per CDR3 protein. The repertoire includes more than 600,000 distinct CDR3 sequences, under 20% of them detected once, and 15% to 20% sits in the top ten. Study-wide points: Reportedly, significant enrichment of disease-linked clones occurred in matched ankylosing spondylitis synovial fluid. One TCR beta motif, made up of eight or nine highly homologous variants, appeared characteristic of ankylosing spondylitis blood.

Germline V CDR1 and CDR2: MGHRA, YSYEKL. This CDR3 comprises 14 residues. V lost 0 bases and J 3 bases, leaving 9 bases between the germline ends. The receptor was isolated from a male donor with ankylosing spondylitis. This chain uses TRBV4-1 with TRBJ2-7; D might be TRBD1 (5 bases). Specimen: blood, either unsorted or a sorted T cell fraction (not recorded which). CDR3 residues: CASSQENRNYEQYF. In nucleotides, the CDR3 is TGCGCCAGCAGCCAAGAAAACAGGAACTACGAGCAGTACTTC.